These T cell receptor beta chains were read from a single sample in a study of human T cells and chemical hapten exposure. TCRdb redid the calling of the RACE reads with MiXCR, one entry per CDR3 protein. The data contain about 96,000 distinct CDR3 sequences, about 9.3% of them seen just once; the ten biggest clones take up 2% to 2.5%. The source material was whole blood, sampled in connection with sensitization to the hapten diphenylcyclopropenone (DPC). All receptors derive from a woman aged 40-49 years with alopecia areata. Some clones in this sample may be carry-over from other donors' samples. Each CDR3 is given with its conserved first and last residue. Fields, in order: CDR3 DNA, CDR3 protein, J gene, V gene, CDR3 length, clone size, D gene. D genes are given only for firm matches. The size of a clone is reported for some rows only, either as once, few or many, or as a class for expanded clones.

CDR3 DNA: TGTGCCAGCAGCTTGGGGCCTAGCGGCTACAATGAGCAGTTCTTC
CDR3 protein: CASSLGPSGYNEQFF
J gene: TRBJ2-1
V gene: TRBV5-6
CDR3 length: 15
clone size: few
D gene: TRBD2

CDR3 DNA: TGTGCCAGCAGTGACCTGTCCGCCTACGAGCAGTACTTC
CDR3 protein: CASSDLSAYEQYF
J gene: TRBJ2-7
V gene: TRBV6-6
CDR3 length: 13
clone size: few
D gene: -

CDR3 DNA: TGTGCCAGCAGTTTCGACAGGGGAAGCTACACCTTC
CDR3 protein: CASSFDRGSYTF
J gene: TRBJ1-2
V gene: TRBV27
CDR3 length: 12
clone size: few
D gene: TRBD1

CDR3 DNA: TGTGCCAGTAGTTTGCGGGGGAGTCAGCCCCAGCATTTT
CDR3 protein: CASSLRGSQPQHF
J gene: TRBJ1-5
V gene: TRBV19
CDR3 length: 13
clone size: few
D gene: -

CDR3 DNA: TGTGCCAGCTCACGGCAGGGAAGGGACTATGGCTACACCTTC
CDR3 protein: CASSRQGRDYGYTF
J gene: TRBJ1-2
V gene: TRBV18
CDR3 length: 14
clone size: many
D gene: -

CDR3 DNA: TGTGCCACCGGGGACACCCCTTTTGCTGGCTACACCTTC
CDR3 protein: CATGDTPFAGYTF
J gene: TRBJ1-2
V gene: TRBV24-1
CDR3 length: 13
clone size: -
D gene: -

CDR3 DNA: TGTGCTAGTGGTTTGGCCGATGGAAGCGGGACTGACAATGAGCAGTTCTTC
CDR3 protein: CASGLADGSGTDNEQFF
J gene: TRBJ2-1
V gene: TRBV12-5
CDR3 length: 17
clone size: few
D gene: TRBD2

CDR3 DNA: TGTGCCAGCAGTGAAGCGTACGGGACTCTCTACGAGCAGTACTTC
CDR3 protein: CASSEAYGTLYEQYF
J gene: TRBJ2-7
V gene: TRBV6-1
CDR3 length: 15
clone size: -
D gene: -

CDR3 DNA: TGTGCCAGCAGCTTCGGACAGGGTCGTAACTATGGCTACACCTTC
CDR3 protein: CASSFGQGRNYGYTF
J gene: TRBJ1-2
V gene: TRBV7-9
CDR3 length: 15
clone size: -
D gene: TRBD1

CDR3 DNA: TGTGCCAGCAGCCGTCGCAGGGCCGACGAGCAGTACTTC
CDR3 protein: CASSRRRADEQYF
J gene: TRBJ2-7
V gene: TRBV11-2
CDR3 length: 13
clone size: -
D gene: -

CDR3 DNA: TGTGCCAGCAGCCCGGGGGGGACAATGGGGAACACTGAAGCTTTCTTT
CDR3 protein: CASSPGGTMGNTEAFF
J gene: TRBJ1-1
V gene: TRBV6-5
CDR3 length: 16
clone size: few
D gene: -

CDR3 DNA: TGTGCCAGCAGCTTGTGGTCGGAGACCCAGTACTTC
CDR3 protein: CASSLWSETQYF
J gene: TRBJ2-5
V gene: TRBV5-6
CDR3 length: 12
clone size: -
D gene: -

CDR3 DNA: TGTGCCAGCAGCGTAGAGGTCGGGGAGCTGTTTTTT
CDR3 protein: CASSVEVGELFF
J gene: TRBJ2-2
V gene: TRBV9
CDR3 length: 12
clone size: many
D gene: -

CDR3 DNA: TGCGCCAGCAGCTTGGGGGGACTAGCGTATGGGAAAACCTACGAGCAGTACTTC
CDR3 protein: CASSLGGLAYGKTYEQYF
J gene: TRBJ2-7
V gene: TRBV5-1
CDR3 length: 18
clone size: many
D gene: TRBD2

CDR3 DNA: TGTGCCACCAGTGATCTAGCGGGCACCGTCACAGATACGCAGTATTTT
CDR3 protein: CATSDLAGTVTDTQYF
J gene: TRBJ2-3
V gene: TRBV24-1
CDR3 length: 16
clone size: many
D gene: TRBD2

CDR3 DNA: TGCAGTGCTGTCCGCGGCGGGGGGCTAGCCAAAAACATTCAGTACTTC
CDR3 protein: CSAVRGGGLAKNIQYF
J gene: TRBJ2-4
V gene: TRBV20-1
CDR3 length: 16
clone size: -
D gene: TRBD2

CDR3 DNA: TGTGCCAGCAGCCAAGATCCGGCTAGCACAGATACGCAGTATTTT
CDR3 protein: CASSQDPASTDTQYF
J gene: TRBJ2-3
V gene: TRBV3-1
CDR3 length: 15
clone size: many
D gene: -

CDR3 DNA: TGTGCCAGCAGAGGGCTAGCGGGAGTGGGCTCCTACAATGAGCAGTTCTTC
CDR3 protein: CASRGLAGVGSYNEQFF
J gene: TRBJ2-1
V gene: TRBV6-2/TRBV6-3
CDR3 length: 17
clone size: many
D gene: TRBD2

CDR3 DNA: TGTGCCAGCAGCCCAAGCGGGAGGGCCCAAGATACGCAGTATTTT
CDR3 protein: CASSPSGRAQDTQYF
J gene: TRBJ2-3
V gene: TRBV7-2
CDR3 length: 15
clone size: few
D gene: TRBD2

CDR3 DNA: TGTGCCACCAGCAGAATCGGGACAGGGGGCGGCGGGGAGCTGTTTTTT
CDR3 protein: CATSRIGTGGGGELFF
J gene: TRBJ2-2
V gene: TRBV15
CDR3 length: 16
clone size: many
D gene: TRBD1

CDR3 DNA: TGTGCCAGCAGTTTATATTCCCCGAGGGAGACCCAGTACTTC
CDR3 protein: CASSLYSPRETQYF
J gene: TRBJ2-5
V gene: TRBV27
CDR3 length: 14
clone size: few
D gene: -

CDR3 DNA: TGTGCCAGCATTATGGGTCAGGGGCGCAACACTGAAGCTTTCTTT
CDR3 protein: CASIMGQGRNTEAFF
J gene: TRBJ1-1
V gene: TRBV7-2
CDR3 length: 15
clone size: few
D gene: -

CDR3 DNA: TGCGCCAGCAGCTTGTGGGGCACAGATACGCAGTATTTT
CDR3 protein: CASSLWGTDTQYF
J gene: TRBJ2-3
V gene: TRBV5-1
CDR3 length: 13
clone size: -
D gene: -

CDR3 DNA: TGCGCCAGCAGCCAAGATCTTCAGAGCCCAAACTCCTATAATTCACCCCTCCACTTT
CDR3 protein: CASSQDLQSPNSYNSPLHF
J gene: TRBJ1-6
V gene: TRBV4-3
CDR3 length: 19
clone size: -
D gene: -

CDR3 DNA: TGTGCCAGCAGTGAAACCTGGACAGCCGGGGAGCTGTTTTTT
CDR3 protein: CASSETWTAGELFF
J gene: TRBJ2-2
V gene: TRBV2
CDR3 length: 14
clone size: -
D gene: -

CDR3 DNA: TGCAGCGTCGGAGGGAGTCAGCAGTACTTC
CDR3 protein: CSVGGSQQYF
J gene: TRBJ2-7
V gene: TRBV29-1
CDR3 length: 10
clone size: few
D gene: -

CDR3 DNA: TGTGCCAGCTCACCATCCGGGCGGTTCACAGATACGCAGTATTTT
CDR3 protein: CASSPSGRFTDTQYF
J gene: TRBJ2-3
V gene: TRBV18
CDR3 length: 15
clone size: few
D gene: -

CDR3 DNA: TGCAGCGTGACAGGGGGCGGTGAAGCTTTCTTT
CDR3 protein: CSVTGGGEAFF
J gene: TRBJ1-1
V gene: TRBV29-1
CDR3 length: 11
clone size: many
D gene: TRBD1

CDR3 DNA: TGTGCCAGCAGCACAACAGTTGGAGGAGAGACCCAGTACTTC
CDR3 protein: CASSTTVGGETQYF
J gene: TRBJ2-5
V gene: TRBV7-9
CDR3 length: 14
clone size: few
D gene: -

CDR3 DNA: TGTGCCAGCAGATCGAACAGCTACGAGCAGTACTTC
CDR3 protein: CASRSNSYEQYF
J gene: TRBJ2-7
V gene: TRBV6-2/TRBV6-3
CDR3 length: 12
clone size: few
D gene: -

CDR3 DNA: TGTGCCAGCAGCCACGGTCGGGAATTAAGGTCAGATACGCAGTATTTT
CDR3 protein: CASSHGRELRSDTQYF
J gene: TRBJ2-3
V gene: TRBV6-6
CDR3 length: 16
clone size: many
D gene: -

CDR3 DNA: TGCAGCGCTCGCGACACTCAGCAGTACTTC
CDR3 protein: CSARDTQQYF
J gene: TRBJ2-7
V gene: TRBV29-1
CDR3 length: 10
clone size: few
D gene: -

CDR3 DNA: TGCAGTGCTAGAGATGGGGGGCACGGCTACACCTTC
CDR3 protein: CSARDGGHGYTF
J gene: TRBJ1-2
V gene: TRBV20-1
CDR3 length: 12
clone size: many
D gene: -

CDR3 DNA: TGTGCCATCAAGGGGGCCTTTGAAACAGATACGCAGTATTTT
CDR3 protein: CAIKGAFETDTQYF
J gene: TRBJ2-3
V gene: TRBV10-3
CDR3 length: 14
clone size: many
D gene: TRBD1

CDR3 DNA: TGTGCCACCAGTGAAGGGGGTGGGGTCTCCTACGAGCAGTACTTC
CDR3 protein: CATSEGGGVSYEQYF
J gene: TRBJ2-7
V gene: TRBV24-1
CDR3 length: 15
clone size: few
D gene: -

CDR3 DNA: TGTGCCAGCGCCCGAGACTCTGGGGCCAACGTCCTGACTTTC
CDR3 protein: CASARDSGANVLTF
J gene: TRBJ2-6
V gene: TRBV7-2
CDR3 length: 14
clone size: many
D gene: -

CDR3 DNA: TGTGCCAGCAGCTTAGGAGTCACAGGACTAGCGGGCAACAATGAGCAGTTCTTC
CDR3 protein: CASSLGVTGLAGNNEQFF
J gene: TRBJ2-1
V gene: TRBV7-2
CDR3 length: 18
clone size: many
D gene: TRBD2

CDR3 DNA: TGCAGCGTAAGGACTAGCGGACAAGAGACCCAGTACTTC
CDR3 protein: CSVRTSGQETQYF
J gene: TRBJ2-5
V gene: TRBV29-1
CDR3 length: 13
clone size: -
D gene: TRBD2

CDR3 DNA: TGTACCAGCAGCGGGGACAGTAATTCACCCCTCCACTTT
CDR3 protein: CTSSGDSNSPLHF
J gene: TRBJ1-6
V gene: TRBV3-1
CDR3 length: 13
clone size: few
D gene: TRBD1

CDR3 DNA: TGTGCCTCCGGGACTTCCCTCTCCGATGAGCAGTTCTTC
CDR3 protein: CASGTSLSDEQFF
J gene: TRBJ2-1
V gene: TRBV7-2
CDR3 length: 13
clone size: many
D gene: -

CDR3 DNA: TGTGCCAGCAGCCAGGGACCGACAGGTGGTGGAAACACCATATATTTT
CDR3 protein: CASSQGPTGGGNTIYF
J gene: TRBJ1-3
V gene: TRBV4-2
CDR3 length: 16
clone size: many
D gene: -

CDR3 DNA: TGTGCCACCAGTGACCCCTTAGCGGGCTACACCTTC
CDR3 protein: CATSDPLAGYTF
J gene: TRBJ1-2
V gene: TRBV24-1
CDR3 length: 12
clone size: many
D gene: -

CDR3 DNA: TGTGCCTGGGAAGCAACCGGAACCTTCACAGATACGCAGTATTTT
CDR3 protein: CAWEATGTFTDTQYF
J gene: TRBJ2-3
V gene: TRBV30
CDR3 length: 15
clone size: -
D gene: -

CDR3 DNA: TGTGCCAGCAGTTACGTACGCGGGGTCTCTGGGGCCAACGTCCTGACTTTC
CDR3 protein: CASSYVRGVSGANVLTF
J gene: TRBJ2-6
V gene: TRBV6-2/TRBV6-3
CDR3 length: 17
clone size: -
D gene: -

CDR3 DNA: TGTGCCACCTCGTTTAACAGGGACGCGAACTATGGCTACACCTTC
CDR3 protein: CATSFNRDANYGYTF
J gene: TRBJ1-2
V gene: TRBV12-3/TRBV12-4
CDR3 length: 15
clone size: -
D gene: -

CDR3 DNA: TGTGCCAGCAGCCGAGGATCACAGATCGAGACCCAGTACTTC
CDR3 protein: CASSRGSQIETQYF
J gene: TRBJ2-5
V gene: TRBV7-2
CDR3 length: 14
clone size: many
D gene: -

CDR3 DNA: TGTGCCAGCAGTTTATCGATCAGGGGCTCCTATAATTCACCCCTCCACTTT
CDR3 protein: CASSLSIRGSYNSPLHF
J gene: TRBJ1-6
V gene: TRBV27
CDR3 length: 17
clone size: few
D gene: -

CDR3 DNA: TGTGCCAGCAGCTCTACAGGTTCTGGGGCCAACGTCCTGACTTTC
CDR3 protein: CASSSTGSGANVLTF
J gene: TRBJ2-6
V gene: TRBV7-6
CDR3 length: 15
clone size: many
D gene: -

CDR3 DNA: TGCAGTGCTAGCCAGGGCCCTCAGCCCCAGCATTTT
CDR3 protein: CSASQGPQPQHF
J gene: TRBJ1-5
V gene: TRBV20-1
CDR3 length: 12
clone size: few
D gene: -

CDR3 DNA: TGTGCCAGCAGCCCTCAGGGGGCTGGGGCCAACGTCCTGACTTTC
CDR3 protein: CASSPQGAGANVLTF
J gene: TRBJ2-6
V gene: TRBV11-1
CDR3 length: 15
clone size: many
D gene: TRBD1

CDR3 DNA: TGTGCCAGCGGGGATAGTTCCGACATTCAGTACTTC
CDR3 protein: CASGDSSDIQYF
J gene: TRBJ2-4
V gene: TRBV28
CDR3 length: 12
clone size: -
D gene: -

CDR3 DNA: TGTGCCAGCAGTGAAACCGGGACAGGGGTAGCTTTCTTT
CDR3 protein: CASSETGTGVAFF
J gene: TRBJ1-1
V gene: TRBV6-1
CDR3 length: 13
clone size: many
D gene: TRBD1

CDR3 DNA: TGTGCCAGCAGTTCGTCTCAGACAGGGCCTGAAGCTTTCTTT
CDR3 protein: CASSSSQTGPEAFF
J gene: TRBJ1-1
V gene: TRBV27
CDR3 length: 14
clone size: -
D gene: TRBD1